The 12 T cell receptor beta chains below were found in one sample sequenced in a study of T cell responses to AZD1222 COVID-19 vaccine. The table came from immunoSEQ multiplex PCR; TCRdb's copy has only in-frame clones and leaves some out. The data hold 95,000 to 150,000 clones, with roughly 89% observed a single time. This sample comprised peripheral blood, obtained on day 0 of AZD1222 vaccination. The source is an adult in good health.

The rearrangement joins TRBV30 to TRBJ1-6; TRBD1 matches 7 bases. This CDR3 is built from 16 residues. CDR1 is GTSNPN, CDR2 SVGIG, per germline (reference sequence). Trimming removed 3 bases from V and 9 bases from J; junction bases left unmatched: 14. This CDR3 reads CAWRLATGREFSPLHF. In DNA form, the CDR3 reads TGTGCCTGGAGACTCGCGACAGGGAGAGAGTTTTCACCCCTCCACTTT.

The chain links TRBV9 to TRBJ2-1, with 10 positions matching TRBD2. The junction had 5 bases not matched to a gene; V was cut back by 0 bases and J by 5 bases. The germline CDR1 and CDR2 sequences are SGDLS and YYNGEE. The CDR3 sequence is 16 residues long. CDR3 DNA: TGTGCCAGCAGCGTAGGCCCTAGCGGGGGCCACAATGAGCAGTTCTTC. Translation gives CASSVGPSGGHNEQFF.

The chain recombines TRBV19 with TRBJ1-2, with 9 bases aligning to TRBD1. CDR3 length equals 14 residues. The J segment lost 8 bases and the V segment lost 3 bases, leaving 7 bases of the junction unmatched. Germline loops: CDR1 LNHDA, CDR2 SQIVND (reference sequence). DNA of the CDR3: TGTGCCAGTAGTATCACAGGGGGCGCGGACGGCTACACCTTC. Encoded protein: CASSITGGADGYTF.

This clone has just one count. The chain recombines TRBV5-1 with TRBJ2-7; D is uncertain. Germline CDR1 SGHRS, CDR2 YFSETQ. Trimming took 4 bases from V and 0 from J, leaving 8 bases between them. The CDR3 covers 13 residues. Written as DNA, the CDR3 is TGCGCCAGCAGCACGGAGACCTCCTACGAGCAGTACTTC. It specifies CASSTETSYEQYF.

The chain joins TRBV5-6 to TRBJ1-6, with D tentatively TRBD1 (6 bases). The CDR3 has 15 amino acids. Germline V CDR1 and CDR2: SGHDT, YYEEEE. V lost 4 bases, J lost 6 bases, and 14 bases lay in between. The CDR3 loop is CASSGRTVSNSPLHF. CDR3 DNA sequence: TGTGCCAGCAGCGGGAGGACAGTTAGTAATTCACCCCTCCACTTT.

The chain couples TRBV19 to TRBJ2-5, with D maybe TRBD2 (5 bases). V lost 3 bases and J lost 0, with 11 bases in between. CDR3 length: 15 residues. Germline assignment: CDR1 LNHDA and CDR2 SQIVND (reference sequence). This CDR3 is CASSISRTDQETQYF. The CDR3 DNA reads as TGTGCCAGTAGTATTTCCCGGACTGACCAAGAGACCCAGTACTTC.

J is TRBJ2-7 and V is TRBV7-8, with D possibly matching TRBD2 (5 bases). V gave up 3 bases and J gave up 7 bases, with 13 bases separating them. Germline V gene data show CDR1 as SGHVS and CDR2 as FQNEAQ. There are 13 residues in the CDR3. CDR3 sequence (DNA): TGTGCCAGCAGCTTGGGAACACTAGTAGAGCAGTACTTC. It encodes CASSLGTLVEQYF.

The chain recombines TRBV10-3 with TRBJ1-1; 8 bases align to TRBD1. The V segment lost 10 bases and the J segment 1 base; nucleotides outside the gene matches: 5. Germline lookup yields CDR1 ENHRY and CDR2 SYGVKD. This CDR3 spans 13 amino acids. The CDR3 is CATIQGANTEAFF. The DNA for the CDR3 is TGTGCCACGATCCAGGGGGCGAACACTGAAGCTTTCTTT.

As concerns this clone: This CDR3 is also generated by other DNA sequences in the sample. The chain employs TRBV3-1 (or the pseudogene TRBV3-2) and TRBJ1-2, with TRBD1 as a possible D gene (5 bases). Germline CDR1 and CDR2: LGHDT and YNNKEL (reference sequence). This CDR3 has 12 residues. Trimming took 4 bases from V and 4 from J, leaving 7 bases between them. As DNA, the CDR3 is TGTGCCAGCAGCCGACAGAGCTATGGCTACACCTTC. This translates into CASSRQSYGYTF.

In DNA, the CDR3 is TGTGCCAGCAGCCAAGGGCTTGTATCACCCCTCCACTTT. Protein product: CASSQGLVSPLHF. This chain links TRBV3-1 (or the pseudogene TRBV3-2) with TRBJ1-6; D is unresolved. From germline, CDR1 is LGHDT and CDR2 YNNKEL (reference sequence). This CDR3 contains 13 residues. V was trimmed by 1 base and J by 10 bases, leaving 8 bases between them.

This sequence joins TRBV7-8 and TRBJ1-1; D gene uncertain. Germline CDR1 SGHVS, CDR2 FQNEAQ. CDR3 length: 13 amino acids. The V gene lost 1 base and the J gene lost 1 base, with 4 bases spanning the gap. This CDR3 is CASSLGENTEAFF. As DNA, the CDR3 is TGTGCCAGCAGCTTAGGGGAGAACACTGAAGCTTTCTTT.

In its sample, this clone was seen once. This chain joins TRBV3-1 (or the pseudogene TRBV3-2) and TRBJ1-2; D remains unclear. CDR3 length: 14 residues. Trimming removed 1 base from V and 4 bases from J, with 10 bases in between. Germline loops: CDR1 LGHDT, CDR2 YNNKEL (reference sequence). The DNA for the CDR3 is TGTGCCAGCAGCCAAGGGGGAGGGAGCTATGGCTACACCTTC. Translation: CASSQGGGSYGYTF.